This T cell receptor (beta chain) originates from a study of Ad26.COV2.S vaccination and SARS-CoV-2 variants. Stated treatment: over 15 received Ad26.COV2.S at low or high dose, single or two shots; about 5 received placebo; per-sample allocation not given. Vaccine and placebo recipients were sampled on day 63 after the first injection. Measured with immunoSEQ multiplex PCR; TCRdb has only the in-frame clones, and not every one. This table has fewer than 400,000 clones, about 85% appearing once. The source was peripheral blood, collected in a trial of Ad26.COV2.S vaccine versus placebo. The TCR was taken from a person between 18 and 60 years old who received the Ad26.COV2.S COVID-19 vaccine or a placebo.

DNA of the CDR3: TGTGCCAGCAGTTGGGGGCCCGGGTACTATGGCTACACCTTC. It codes for CASSWGPGYYGYTF. The chain combines TRBV27 with TRBJ1-2; weak D call: TRBD1 (6 bases). The CDR3 covers 14 residues. The germline V and J ends were trimmed by 4 bases and 3 bases, with 12 bases remaining between them. Per the germline V gene, CDR1 is MNHEY and CDR2 is SMNVEV (reference sequence).